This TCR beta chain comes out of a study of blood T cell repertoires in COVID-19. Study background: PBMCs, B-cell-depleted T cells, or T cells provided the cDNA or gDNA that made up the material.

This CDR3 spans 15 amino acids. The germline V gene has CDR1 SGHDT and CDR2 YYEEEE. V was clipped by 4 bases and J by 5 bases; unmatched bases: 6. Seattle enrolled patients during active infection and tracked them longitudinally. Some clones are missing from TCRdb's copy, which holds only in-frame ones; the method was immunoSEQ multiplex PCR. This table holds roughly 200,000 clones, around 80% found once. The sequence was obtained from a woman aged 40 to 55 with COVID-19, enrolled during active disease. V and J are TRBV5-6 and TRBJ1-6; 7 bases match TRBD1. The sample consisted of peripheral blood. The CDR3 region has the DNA TGTGCCAGCAGCCTCACAGGGGCCAATAATTCACCCCTCCACTTT. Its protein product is CASSLTGANNSPLHF.